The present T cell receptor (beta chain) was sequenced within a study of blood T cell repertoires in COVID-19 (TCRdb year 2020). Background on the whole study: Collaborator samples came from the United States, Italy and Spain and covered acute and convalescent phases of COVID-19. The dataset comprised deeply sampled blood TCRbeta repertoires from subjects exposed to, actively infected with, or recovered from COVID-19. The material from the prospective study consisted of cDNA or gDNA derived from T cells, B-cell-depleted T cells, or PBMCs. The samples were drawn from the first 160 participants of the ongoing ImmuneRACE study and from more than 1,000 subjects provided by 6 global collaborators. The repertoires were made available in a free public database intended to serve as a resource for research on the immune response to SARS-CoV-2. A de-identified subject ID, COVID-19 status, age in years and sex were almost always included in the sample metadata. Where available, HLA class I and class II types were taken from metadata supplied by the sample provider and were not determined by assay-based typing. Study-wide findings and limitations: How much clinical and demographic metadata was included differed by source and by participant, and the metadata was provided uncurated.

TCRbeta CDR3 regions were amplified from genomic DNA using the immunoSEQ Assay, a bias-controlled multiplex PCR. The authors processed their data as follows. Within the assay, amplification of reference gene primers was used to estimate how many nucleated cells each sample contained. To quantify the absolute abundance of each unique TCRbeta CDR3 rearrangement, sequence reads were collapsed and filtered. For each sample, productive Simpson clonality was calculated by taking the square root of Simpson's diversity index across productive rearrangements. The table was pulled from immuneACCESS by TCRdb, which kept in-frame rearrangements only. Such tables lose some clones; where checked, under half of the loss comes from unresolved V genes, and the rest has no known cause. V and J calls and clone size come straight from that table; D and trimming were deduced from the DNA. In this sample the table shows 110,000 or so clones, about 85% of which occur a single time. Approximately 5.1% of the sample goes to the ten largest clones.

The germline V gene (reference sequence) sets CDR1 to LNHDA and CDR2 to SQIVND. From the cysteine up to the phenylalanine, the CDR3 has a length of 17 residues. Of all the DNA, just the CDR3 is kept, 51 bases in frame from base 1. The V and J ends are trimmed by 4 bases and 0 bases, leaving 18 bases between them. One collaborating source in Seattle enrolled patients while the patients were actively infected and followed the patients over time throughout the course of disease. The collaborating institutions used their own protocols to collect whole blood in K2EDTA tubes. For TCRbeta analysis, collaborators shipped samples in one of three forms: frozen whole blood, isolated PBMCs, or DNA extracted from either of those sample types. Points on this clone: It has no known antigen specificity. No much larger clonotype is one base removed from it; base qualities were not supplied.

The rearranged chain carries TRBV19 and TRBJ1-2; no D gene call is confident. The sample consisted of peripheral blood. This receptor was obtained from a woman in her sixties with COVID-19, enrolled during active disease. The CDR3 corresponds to CASSRGLTLEANYGYTF. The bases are TGTGCCAGTAGTAGAGGCCTCACCTTAGAGGCTAACTATGGCTACACCTTC.